This record covers a single T cell receptor beta chain. This sample stems from a study of control samples from healthy donors and cancer patients. The table came from immunoSEQ multiplex PCR; TCRdb's copy has only in-frame clones and leaves some out. The repertoire holds some 120,000 clones, with 85% to 95% as singletons. V lost 0 bases and J lost 8; bases outside the gene matches: 10. This CDR3 spans 17 amino acids. Germline assignment: CDR1 LGHNT and CDR2 FRNRAP. Sequencing was carried out using PBMCs. V gene TRBV12-5 combines with J gene TRBJ1-2, with 12 bases aligning to TRBD1. This clonotype was obtained from a man aged 50-60 years with head and neck cancer. CDR3 coding DNA: TGTGCTAGTGGTTTGGTACTGGGAGGGACAGGGGGCATAGGCTACACCTTC. Translating it yields CASGLVLGGTGGIGYTF.